The next 17 T cell receptor beta chains were all read from a single sample in a study of radiotherapy plus CTLA-4 blockade in lung cancer. Measured with immunoSEQ multiplex PCR; TCRdb has only the in-frame clones, and not every one. The sample shows 84,000 or so clones, about 80% of them seen only once. The input for sequencing was peripheral blood, taken from a patient treated with radiotherapy plus ipilimumab. These receptors were collected from a human donor with non-small cell lung cancer that progressed on radiotherapy plus ipilimumab.

The chain has TRBV5-6 and TRBJ1-1, with D perhaps matching TRBD1 (5 bases). Germline V gene lookup returns CDR1 SGHDT and CDR2 YYEEEE. The CDR3 totals 15 residues. The V end was cut by 2 bases, the J end by 2 bases, with 13 bases between. The CDR3 loop is CASSFGAGGNTEAFF. CDR3 coding DNA: TGTGCCAGCAGCTTCGGAGCCGGGGGTAACACTGAAGCTTTCTTT.

J is TRBJ1-5 and V is TRBV6-5; possibly TRBD1 for D (6 bases). Germline CDR1 is MNHEY and CDR2 is SVGAGI. This CDR3 has 15 amino acids. Trimming removed 6 bases from V and 4 bases from J, with 16 bases in between. The CDR3 sequence is CASRPTGTNNQPQHF. The CDR3 DNA sequence: TGTGCCAGCAGGCCCACCGGGACAAATAATCAGCCCCAGCATTTT.

The chain couples TRBV4-3 to TRBJ1-6, with D uncertain. From germline, CDR1 is LGHNA and CDR2 YSLEER. V was pared by 0 bases and J by 12 bases, with 12 bases between. This CDR3 has 14 amino acids. The CDR3 nucleotides are TGCGCCAGCAGCCAAGATACCCCCGGCGGACCCCTCCACTTT. Amino acids: CASSQDTPGGPLHF.

V gene TRBV28 combines with J gene TRBJ2-7, with 9 bases fitting TRBD2. This CDR3 has 14 residues. V trimming: 3 bases; J trimming: 6 bases; junction bases outside the gene matches: 6. Germline lookup yields CDR1 MDHEN and CDR2 SYDVKM. CDR3 loop: CASSFSGGLAEQYF. CDR3 sequence (DNA): TGTGCCAGCAGTTTTAGCGGGGGTTTGGCCGAGCAGTACTTC.

This clone was recorded once. V usage is TRBV2 and J usage is TRBJ2-3; 9 bases are shared with TRBD2. J gave up 0 bases and V 10 bases, and 8 bases lay outside the gene matches. The CDR3 runs 15 residues. The germline V gene has CDR1 SNHLY and CDR2 FYNNEI. The CDR3 here is CATQGGGASTDTQYF. The CDR3 nucleotides are TGTGCCACCCAGGGCGGGGGGGCCAGCACAGATACGCAGTATTTT.

The gene calls are TRBV5-6 and TRBJ2-5, with 13 bases identical to TRBD2. With 4 bases clipped from V and 1 base from J, the junction kept 4 bases outside the gene matches. CDR3 length equals 16 residues. The germline gives CDR1 SGHDT, CDR2 YYEEEE. CDR3 sequence: CASSTTSGRIQETQYF. As DNA, the CDR3 is TGTGCCAGCAGCACGACTAGCGGGAGGATCCAAGAGACCCAGTACTTC.

V usage is TRBV5-1 and J usage is TRBJ2-1; 10 bases fit TRBD1. There are 15 residues in the CDR3. V shed 4 bases and J 5 bases; nucleotides not matched to a gene: 6. In germline, CDR1 is SGHRS, CDR2 YFSETQ. CDR3 protein: CASSAPGTGDNEQFF. DNA for the CDR3: TGCGCCAGCAGCGCACCCGGGACAGGGGACAATGAGCAGTTCTTC.

The chain is built from TRBV5-1 and TRBJ2-7; 8 bases fit TRBD2. The junction had 13 bases not matched to a gene; V was cut back by 1 base and J by 4 bases. Germline V lookup: CDR1 SGHRS, CDR2 YFSETQ. The CDR3 is 17 residues long. The CDR3 DNA is TGCGCCAGCAGCTTGAATATAATGACGGGAGGGAGGTACGAGCAGTACTTC. It encodes CASSLNIMTGGRYEQYF.

This chain uses TRBV18 with TRBJ2-5, with D hard to call. Germline V gives CDR1 KGHSH, CDR2 LQKENI. This CDR3 comprises 14 residues. The ends were cut back, 0 bases at V and 5 bases at J, with 10 bases in the middle. The CDR3 reads CASSPPWLRETQYF. CDR3 coding DNA: TGTGCCAGCTCACCACCCTGGTTAAGGGAGACCCAGTACTTC. Full variable domain (remainder filled in from reference TRBV18 and TRBJ2-5): NAGVMQNPRHLVRRRGQEARLRCSPMKGHSHVYWYRQLPEEGLKFMVYLQKENIIDESGMPKERFSAEFPKEGPSILRIQQVVRGDSAAYFCASSPPWLRETQYFGPGTRLLVL.

V usage is TRBV2 and J usage is TRBJ1-1, with D unclear. Germline lookup yields CDR1 SNHLY and CDR2 FYNNEI. The CDR3 loop spans 16 amino acids. The V end lost 5 bases, the J end lost 0 bases, and 16 bases lay between the germline ends. CDR3 DNA sequence: TGTGCCAGCAGTTACAATATGGGCCGGATGAACACTGAAGCTTTCTTT. It encodes CASSYNMGRMNTEAFF.

The chain uses TRBV6-1 and TRBJ1-2, with 7 positions matching TRBD1. Germline V gives CDR1 MNHNS, CDR2 SASEGT. The CDR3 is 15 residues long. The DNA of the CDR3 is TGTGCAATACGGGACAGTTCTAAATTCCTCTATGGCTACACCTTC. Encoded protein: CAIRDSSKFLYGYTF.

The V call is TRBV6-6, the J call TRBJ2-6; D remains ambiguous. The V gene lost 7 bases and the J gene lost 0 bases, with 13 bases spanning the gap. Germline lookup yields CDR1 MNHNY and CDR2 SVGAGI (reference sequence). The CDR3 extends over 16 amino acids. The CDR3 DNA is TGTGCCAGCAACATAGATAGAAGCTCTGGGGCCAACGTCCTGACTTTC. Protein sequence: CASNIDRSSGANVLTF.

The CDR3 DNA is TGTGCCAGCAGGACTAGCGGGGGGGCAGAACAGTTCTTC. This encodes CASRTSGGAEQFF. This chain uses TRBV2 with TRBJ2-1; 14 nucleotides agree with TRBD2. The length of the CDR3 is 13 residues. Germline assignment: CDR1 SNHLY and CDR2 FYNNEI. V shed 6 bases, J shed 13 bases, and the junction held 5 bases outside the gene matches.

The chain uses TRBV28 and TRBJ1-5, with D possibly being TRBD1 (6 bases). The CDR3 loop spans 16 amino acids. Germline V CDR1 and CDR2: MDHEN, SYDVKM. V lost 6 bases and J lost 7, with 22 bases in between. The CDR3 sequence is CASSRRGAGGGQPQHF. The DNA for the CDR3 is TGTGCCAGCAGCCGTCGTGGCGCGGGGGGCGGGCAGCCCCAGCATTTT.

The CDR3 region is CASGAGLGSEAFF. CDR3 nucleotide sequence: TGTGCCAGCGGAGCCGGCTTGGGGTCTGAAGCTTTCTTT. V and J are TRBV2 and TRBJ1-1; D gene uncertain. The CDR3 runs 13 residues. Germline V lookup: CDR1 SNHLY, CDR2 FYNNEI. Trimming took 8 bases from V and 6 from J, leaving 16 bases between them.

The CDR3 is CASRKSGSSDNEQFF. In nucleotides, the CDR3 is TGTGCCAGCAGAAAGAGCGGGAGTAGCGACAATGAGCAGTTCTTC. The rearrangement uses TRBV9 and TRBJ2-1; 8 bases line up with TRBD2. CDR1 and CDR2 (germline): SGDLS, YYNGEE. The CDR3 length is 15 residues. V was pared by 5 bases and J by 5 bases, with 9 bases of the junction left unmatched.

The gene calls are TRBV5-6 and TRBJ2-6, with D unresolved. Germline values: CDR1 SGHDT, CDR2 YYEEEE. This CDR3 region has 15 residues. Deletions cut 0 bases from V and 0 bases from J, with 4 bases between. CDR3 in DNA: TGTGCCAGCAGCTTGGAGCCCTCTGGGGCCAACGTCCTGACTTTC. It yields the protein CASSLEPSGANVLTF.